These T cell receptor beta chains were read from a single sample in a study of CD8+CD57+ T cells in acquired aplastic anemia. Each CDR3 protein gets one entry after TCRdb re-called the reads with MiXCR. In the table there are around 230,000 distinct CDR3 sequences, over 60% of which are singletons. Sequencing input: sorted CD4+, CD8+, or CD8+CD57+ T cells (not recorded which) from PBMCs. The receptors were gathered from a human donor in good health. Both conserved end residues are part of each CDR3.

V,J,CDR3
TRBV20-1,TRBJ2-7,CSASPGVSYEQYF
TRBV29-1,TRBJ1-1,CSDWTGRRETEAFF
TRBV6-4,TRBJ1-5,CASSYVNQPQHF
TRBV20-1,TRBJ2-6,CSARNGRTSSGANVLTF
TRBV9,TRBJ2-3,CASSSPLAGGYTDTQYF
TRBV29-1,TRBJ2-3,CSVAGLVGDTQYF
TRBV9,TRBJ1-1,CASSDTGQRTTEAFF
TRBV2,TRBJ2-5,CASRIWKETQYF
TRBV7-8,TRBJ1-4,CASSPGSGEKLFF
TRBV7-8,TRBJ2-5,CASSSRPRWGETQYF
TRBV2,TRBJ2-7,CASSAGPDGGAYEQYF
TRBV6-2/TRBV6-3,TRBJ2-3,CASSYSLLDTQYF
TRBV20-1,TRBJ2-7,CSARGGSEWAKYF
TRBV9,TRBJ2-7,CASSPHPQREQYF
TRBV10-3,TRBJ2-7,CAISDLIPDRGRLLPYEQYF
TRBV2,TRBJ1-2,CAIPPGQGYDGYTF
TRBV19,TRBJ2-2,CASSIPTGFIGELFF
TRBV29-1,TRBJ2-7,CSAVTGRVYEQYF
TRBV19,TRBJ2-1,CATSSSGITYNEQFF
TRBV7-3,TRBJ1-2,CASSLGTGGVSDGYTF
TRBV9,TRBJ2-7,CASSVGDRFGNEQYF
TRBV2,TRBJ1-1,CASSEEINYSTEAFF
TRBV7-9,TRBJ2-7,CASSLDLITHGEQYF
TRBV20-1,TRBJ2-5,CSARDETGGETQYF
TRBV15,TRBJ2-7,CATSRDLRVDNSPLHF
TRBV14,TRBJ1-2,CASSPGVAEAYTF
TRBV5-1,TRBJ2-7,CASSFGGTTYEQYF
TRBV7-8,TRBJ1-6,CASSSLITGANSPLHF
TRBV9,TRBJ1-1,CASSVALGNTEAFF
TRBV20-1,TRBJ2-7,CSAIESPDSYEQYF
TRBV5-1,TRBJ2-1,CASSRDSSNEQFF
TRBV10-2,TRBJ1-2,CASSGPGGAVGYTF